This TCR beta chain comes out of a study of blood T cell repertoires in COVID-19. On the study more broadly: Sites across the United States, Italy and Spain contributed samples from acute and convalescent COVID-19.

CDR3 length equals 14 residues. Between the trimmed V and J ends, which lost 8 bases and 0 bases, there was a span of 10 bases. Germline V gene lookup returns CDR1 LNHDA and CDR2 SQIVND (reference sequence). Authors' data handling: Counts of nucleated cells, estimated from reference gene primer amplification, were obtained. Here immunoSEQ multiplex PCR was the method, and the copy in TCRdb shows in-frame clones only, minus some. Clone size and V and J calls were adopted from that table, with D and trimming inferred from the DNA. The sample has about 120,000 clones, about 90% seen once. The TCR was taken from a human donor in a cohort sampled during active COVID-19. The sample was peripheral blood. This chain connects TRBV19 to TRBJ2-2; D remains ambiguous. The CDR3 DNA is TGTGCCAGTGGAGAGTTATCGAACACCGGGGAGCTGTTTTTT. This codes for CASGELSNTGELFF.